Listed below are T cell receptor beta chains from one sample, sequenced in a study of blood T cell repertoires in COVID-19. TCRdb keeps only in-frame clones here, not all; method: immunoSEQ multiplex PCR. The sample holds about 200,000 clones, 80% to 85% seen once. The sequenced sample was peripheral blood. The source is a man between 35 and 55 years old with acute or convalescent COVID-19. Both conserved end residues are part of each CDR3. A D gene is named only where the DNA matches it firmly. Clone size is given for some rows only: seen once, a few or many times, or a class if the clone is expanded.

D: TRBD1; V: TRBV28; size: .; J: TRBJ1-3; DNA: TGTGCCAGCAGCCGACGGTTCACAGGGGGGAAAGGAAACACCATATATTTT; CDR3: CASSRRFTGGKGNTIYF
D: .; V: TRBV9; size: .; J: TRBJ1-4; DNA: TGTGCCAGCAGCCCGAGGACTGGAACTAATGAAAAACTGTTTTTT; CDR3: CASSPRTGTNEKLFF
D: .; V: TRBV4-2; size: .; J: TRBJ1-4; DNA: TGTGCCAGCAGCCAACGGGAGACTAATGAAAAACTGTTTTTT; CDR3: CASSQRETNEKLFF
D: TRBD2; V: TRBV5-4; size: .; J: TRBJ2-7; DNA: TGTGCCAGCAGCTCCGTTTCCGGGACTAGTCTCTACGAGCAGTACTTC; CDR3: CASSSVSGTSLYEQYF
D: TRBD1; V: TRBV29-1; size: .; J: TRBJ1-1; DNA: TGCAGCGTTGAAACCGGGACAGGGGGCACTGAAGCTTTCTTT; CDR3: CSVETGTGGTEAFF
D: TRBD1; V: TRBV3-1/TRBV3-2; size: .; J: TRBJ2-2; DNA: TGTGCCAGCACCTCTACCGACAGGGGCACCGGGGAGCTGTTTTTT; CDR3: CASTSTDRGTGELFF
D: TRBD2; V: TRBV18; size: .; J: TRBJ2-3; DNA: TGTGCCAGCAGGCCGGGACTAGCGGGACAAACGGGGTTCACAGATACGCAGTATTTT; CDR3: CASRPGLAGQTGFTDTQYF
D: TRBD1; V: TRBV4-3; size: .; J: TRBJ2-4; DNA: TGCGCCAGCAGCCAAGATAGACAGGGGGCAGACATTCAGTACTTC; CDR3: CASSQDRQGADIQYF
D: .; V: TRBV2; size: .; J: TRBJ1-4; DNA: TGTGCCAGCAGCGAACAGGGAGGGGGTGAAAAACTGTTTTTT; CDR3: CASSEQGGGEKLFF
D: .; V: TRBV10-3; size: .; J: TRBJ2-5; DNA: TGTGCCATCAGTGGTGGGAGTCATGCGAACCGAGGGACCCAGTACTTC; CDR3: CAISGGSHANRGTQYF
D: TRBD1; V: TRBV11-3; size: .; J: TRBJ1-1; DNA: TGTGCCAGCAGTCTCGGACAGGGCACTGAAGCTTTCTTT; CDR3: CASSLGQGTEAFF
D: .; V: TRBV7-2; size: .; J: TRBJ1-1; DNA: TGTGCCAGCAGCTTAGTTCACAGCTCCGCTTTCTTT; CDR3: CASSLVHSSAFF
D: .; V: TRBV12-5; size: .; J: TRBJ1-1; DNA: TGTGCTAGTGGTTTGAACGCGTTCGCGATGGTCTTT; CDR3: CASGLNAFAMVF
D: .; V: TRBV18; size: .; J: TRBJ2-2; DNA: TGTGCCAGCTCACCAGGGCTAGCGTCCGGGGAGCTGTTTTTT; CDR3: CASSPGLASGELFF
D: .; V: TRBV7-2; size: .; J: TRBJ1-5; DNA: TGTGCCAGCAGCCCGGGACAAAGTCAGCCCCAGCATTTT; CDR3: CASSPGQSQPQHF
D: TRBD1; V: TRBV30; size: .; J: TRBJ1-5; DNA: TGTGCCTGGCAACAGGGGACCAGCAATCAGCCCCAGCATTTT; CDR3: CAWQQGTSNQPQHF
D: .; V: TRBV4-3; size: .; J: TRBJ1-3; DNA: TGCGCCAGCAGCCAAGATATAGCCTTTGCAGGAAACACCATATATTTT; CDR3: CASSQDIAFAGNTIYF
D: .; V: TRBV18; size: .; J: TRBJ1-2; DNA: TGTGCCAGCTCACCAGAGCCTCCCTTAAACTATGGCTACACCTTC; CDR3: CASSPEPPLNYGYTF
D: TRBD1; V: TRBV19; size: once; J: TRBJ1-4; DNA: TGTGCCAGTAGACTAACAGGGGATAATGAAAAACTGTTTTTT; CDR3: CASRLTGDNEKLFF
D: TRBD1; V: TRBV30; size: .; J: TRBJ2-1; DNA: TGTGCCTGGAGCCAATCCGGGGACAGGGCGCGCGAGCAGTTCTTC; CDR3: CAWSQSGDRAREQFF